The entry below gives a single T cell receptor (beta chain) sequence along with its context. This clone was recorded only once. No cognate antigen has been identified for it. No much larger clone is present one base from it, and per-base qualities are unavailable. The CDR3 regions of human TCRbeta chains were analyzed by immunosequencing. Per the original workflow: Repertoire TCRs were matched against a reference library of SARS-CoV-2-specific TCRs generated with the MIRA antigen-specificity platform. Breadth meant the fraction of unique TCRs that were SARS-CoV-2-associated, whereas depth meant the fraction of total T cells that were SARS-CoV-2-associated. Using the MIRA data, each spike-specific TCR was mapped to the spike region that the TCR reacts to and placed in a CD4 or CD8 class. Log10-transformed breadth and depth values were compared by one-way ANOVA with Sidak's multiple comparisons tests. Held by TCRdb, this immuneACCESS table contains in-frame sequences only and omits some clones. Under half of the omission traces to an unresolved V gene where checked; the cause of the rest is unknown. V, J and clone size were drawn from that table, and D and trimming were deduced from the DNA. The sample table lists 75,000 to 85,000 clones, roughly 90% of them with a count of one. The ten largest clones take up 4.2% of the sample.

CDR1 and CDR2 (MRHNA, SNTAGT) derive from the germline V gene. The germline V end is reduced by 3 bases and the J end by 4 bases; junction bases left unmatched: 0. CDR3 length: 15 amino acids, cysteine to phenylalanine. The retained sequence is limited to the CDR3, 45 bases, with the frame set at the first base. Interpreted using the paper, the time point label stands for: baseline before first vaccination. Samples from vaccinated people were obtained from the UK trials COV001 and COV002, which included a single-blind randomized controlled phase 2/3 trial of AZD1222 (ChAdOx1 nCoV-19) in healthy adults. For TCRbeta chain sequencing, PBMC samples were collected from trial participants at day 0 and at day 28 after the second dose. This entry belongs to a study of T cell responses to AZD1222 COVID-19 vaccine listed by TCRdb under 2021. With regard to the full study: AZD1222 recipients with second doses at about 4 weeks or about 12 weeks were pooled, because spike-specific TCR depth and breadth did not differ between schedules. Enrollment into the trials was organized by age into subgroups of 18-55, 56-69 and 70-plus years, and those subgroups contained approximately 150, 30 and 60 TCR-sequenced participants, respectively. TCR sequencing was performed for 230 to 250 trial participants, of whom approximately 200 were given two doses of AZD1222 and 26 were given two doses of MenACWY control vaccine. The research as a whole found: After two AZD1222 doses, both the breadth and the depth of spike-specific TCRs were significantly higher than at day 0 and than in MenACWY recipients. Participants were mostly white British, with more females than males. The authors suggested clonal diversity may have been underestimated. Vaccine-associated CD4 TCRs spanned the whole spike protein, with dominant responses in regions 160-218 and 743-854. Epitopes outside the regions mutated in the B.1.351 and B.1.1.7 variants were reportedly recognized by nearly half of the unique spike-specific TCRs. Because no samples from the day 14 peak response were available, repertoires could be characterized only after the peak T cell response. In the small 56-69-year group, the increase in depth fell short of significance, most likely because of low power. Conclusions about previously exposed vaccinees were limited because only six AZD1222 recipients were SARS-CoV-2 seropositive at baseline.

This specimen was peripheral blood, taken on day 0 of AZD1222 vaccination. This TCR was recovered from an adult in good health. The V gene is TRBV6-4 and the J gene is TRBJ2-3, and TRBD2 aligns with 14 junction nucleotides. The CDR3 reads CASSETSGGADTQYF. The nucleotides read TGTGCCAGCAGTGAGACTAGCGGGGGGGCAGATACGCAGTATTTT.